Below are 21 T cell receptor beta chains sequenced from a single sample in a study of T cell responses to AZD1222 COVID-19 vaccine. Libraries were prepared by immunoSEQ multiplex PCR; TCRdb keeps only in-frame clonotypes and omits some of them. The sample includes about 130,000 clones, roughly nine tenths of them seen just once. This material consisted of peripheral blood, taken on day 0 of AZD1222 vaccination. Receptors originate from an adult in good health.

The chain uses TRBV24-1 and TRBJ2-5, with TRBD1 as a possible D gene (6 bases). The CDR3 contains 14 residues. Trimming stripped 4 bases from V and 1 base from J, with 9 bases between. Germline lookup yields CDR1 KGHDR and CDR2 SFDVKD. The CDR3 here is CATSETGPQETQYF. CDR3 nucleotide sequence: TGTGCCACCAGTGAGACAGGTCCCCAAGAGACCCAGTACTTC.

The rearrangement uses TRBV7-2 and TRBJ2-7; either TRBD1 or TRBD2 may supply D (5 bases each). Germline V gene lookup returns CDR1 SGHTA and CDR2 FQGNSA. There are 14 residues in the CDR3. V lost 2 bases, J lost 2 bases, and 10 bases lay in between. The CDR3 coding sequence is TGTGCCAGCAGCTTATGGGACGGTGCCTACGAGCAGTACTTC. This gives the protein CASSLWDGAYEQYF.

This clone has just one count. The CDR3 protein is CSAPDSYEQYF. In DNA form, the CDR3 reads TGCAGTGCACCTGACTCCTACGAGCAGTACTTC. The chain employs TRBV20-1 and TRBJ2-7; D gene uncertain. Germline V gene lookup returns CDR1 DFQATT and CDR2 SNEGSKA (reference sequence). The CDR3 runs 11 residues. Trimming stripped 6 bases from V and 0 bases from J, with 6 bases between.

V usage is TRBV5-4 and J usage is TRBJ2-2; D is unresolved. Germline V lookup: CDR1 SGHNT, CDR2 YYREEE (reference sequence). Deletions cut 4 bases from V and 4 bases from J, with 5 bases between. The CDR3 consists of 12 residues. For the CDR3, the DNA is TGTGCCAGCAGCCCTCGCACCGGGGAGCTGTTTTTT. This sequence encodes CASSPRTGELFF. Together with reference TRBV5-4 and TRBJ2-2, the CDR3 gives the full variable domain: ETGVTQSPTHLIKTRGQQVTLRCSSQSGHNTVSWYQQALGQGPQFIFQYYREEENGRGNFPPRFSGLQFPNYSSELNVNALELDDSALYLCASSPRTGELFFGEGSRLTVL.

The rearrangement uses TRBV18 and TRBJ1-1; no clear D gene. Deletions cut 1 base from V and 5 bases from J, with 14 bases between. The CDR3 extends over 15 amino acids. Germline values: CDR1 KGHSH, CDR2 LQKENI. The chain's CDR3 is CASSPRAGSGTEAFF. The CDR3 DNA reads as TGTGCCAGCTCACCACGGGCGGGTTCGGGGACTGAAGCTTTCTTT.

This sequence joins TRBV5-5 and TRBJ2-5; TRBD2 agrees at 12 bases. Unmatched junction bases numbered 5, after V lost 4 bases and J lost 4 bases. The CDR3 is made up of 15 amino acids. Germline assignment: CDR1 SGHKS and CDR2 YYEKEE (reference sequence). This CDR3 is CASSPGLAGPETQYF. CDR3 in DNA: TGTGCCAGCAGCCCGGGACTAGCGGGTCCAGAGACCCAGTACTTC.

This clone was observed a single time. This rearrangement joins TRBV3-1 (or the pseudogene TRBV3-2) to TRBJ1-2; D is perhaps TRBD1 (5 bases). CDR3 size: 15 residues. The ends were cut back, 1 base at V and 4 bases at J, with 13 bases in the middle. The V gene's germline CDR1 is LGHDT and CDR2 YNNKEL (reference sequence). CDR3 nucleotide sequence: TGTGCCAGCAGCCAAGTAAGGGGATCTGGCTATGGCTACACCTTC. This encodes CASSQVRGSGYGYTF.

The chain employs TRBV12-3 or TRBV12-4 and TRBJ1-5; D is undetermined. The CDR3 contains 12 residues. V was cut by 6 bases and J by 3 bases, with 6 bases left in between. CDR3: CASSQTNQPQHF. CDR3 bases: TGTGCCAGCAGCCAAACCAATCAGCCCCAGCATTTT.

DNA of the CDR3: TGTGCCAGCAGCCAGGGACACCGGGACAATCAGCCCCAGCATTTT. It is translated as CASSQGHRDNQPQHF. The V call is TRBV7-8, the J call TRBJ1-5; possible D gene TRBD1, 6 bases. Germline CDR1 and CDR2: SGHVS and FQNEAQ. The length of the CDR3 is 15 residues. The V end lost 5 bases, the J end lost 3 bases, and 14 bases lay between the germline ends.

The genes are TRBV14 and TRBJ1-1; 8 nucleotides line up with TRBD1. Per the germline V gene, CDR1 is SGHDN and CDR2 is FVKESK. CDR3 length equals 14 residues. V was clipped by 4 bases and J by 4 bases; unmatched bases: 5. DNA for the CDR3: TGTGCCAGCAGCCGAGGACAGGGCGGCACTGAAGCTTTCTTT. It is translated as CASSRGQGGTEAFF.

The rearrangement links TRBV30 to TRBJ1-6; D might be TRBD1 (5 bases). Germline V gene data show CDR1 as GTSNPN and CDR2 as SVGIG (reference sequence). The CDR3 consists of 13 residues. The ends were cut back, 1 base at V and 10 bases at J, with 11 bases in the middle. CDR3 DNA: TGTGCCTGGAGTGGGATGGGGGGGTCACCCCTCCACTTT. This encodes CAWSGMGGSPLHF.

The chain combines TRBV19 with TRBJ2-7, with D maybe TRBD1 (5 bases). Trimming shortened V by 5 bases and J by 6 bases, and 23 bases separated the two germline ends. Germline values: CDR1 LNHDA, CDR2 SQIVND (reference sequence). This CDR3 is built from 16 residues. CDR3 in DNA: TGTGCCAGTAGTTCTAGGATAAGGACAAACCCGGGCGAGCAGTACTTC. It encodes CASSSRIRTNPGEQYF.

This chain uses TRBV5-1 with TRBJ2-7; 8 positions match TRBD2. The CDR3 length is 16 residues. The V segment lost 4 bases and the J segment 3 bases; nucleotides outside the gene matches: 12. Germline values: CDR1 SGHRS, CDR2 YFSETQ. The CDR3 spells CASSPGGSAGGYEQYF. The CDR3 region has the DNA TGCGCCAGCAGCCCGGGAGGGAGCGCGGGCGGCTACGAGCAGTACTTC.

V and J are TRBV28 and TRBJ1-1; 8 bases line up with TRBD1. Germline V lookup: CDR1 MDHEN, CDR2 SYDVKM. J lost 4 bases, V lost 4 bases, and 5 bases had no gene match. The CDR3 has 14 residues. CDR3 DNA: TGTGCCAGCAGTTCCTCAGGGGGCTTCACTGAAGCTTTCTTT. This encodes CASSSSGGFTEAFF.

The chain has TRBV5-1 and TRBJ2-5; D might be TRBD1 (6 bases). Trimming stripped 3 bases from V and 1 base from J, with 10 bases between. CDR3 length equals 14 residues. Germline loops: CDR1 SGHRS, CDR2 YFSETQ. This chain's CDR3 is CASSSGQLQETQYF. The CDR3, as DNA: TGCGCCAGCAGCTCGGGACAACTCCAAGAGACCCAGTACTTC.

This chain joins TRBV28 and TRBJ2-3, with 7 bases fitting TRBD2. The CDR3 is 14 amino acids. CDR1 is MDHEN, CDR2 SYDVKM, per germline. J was trimmed by 11 bases and V by 5 bases; bases with no gene match: 13. The CDR3 sequence is CASSPPLAGVGQYF. The DNA for the CDR3 is TGTGCCAGCAGTCCCCCCTTGGCGGGGGTAGGGCAGTATTTT.

V is TRBV7-9 and J is TRBJ1-4; possible D gene TRBD1, 6 bases. Between the trimmed V and J ends, which lost 5 bases and 3 bases, there was a span of 13 bases. The CDR3 spans 15 residues. Germline lookup yields CDR1 SEHNR and CDR2 FQNEAQ (reference sequence). This CDR3 is CASSLPGAPNEKLFF. The CDR3 DNA sequence: TGTGCCAGCAGCCTCCCGGGGGCACCTAATGAAAAACTGTTTTTT.

V gene TRBV19 combines with J gene TRBJ2-1; 8 bases match TRBD2. The CDR3 sequence is 16 residues long. Germline CDR1 reads LNHDA; CDR2 reads SQIVND (reference sequence). Losses at the gene ends were 6 bases for V and 8 bases for J; bases not matched to a gene: 15. The CDR3 sequence is CASRELGGAFQHEQFF. The CDR3 DNA follows: TGTGCCAGTAGGGAACTCGGGGGGGCCTTCCAACATGAGCAGTTCTTC.

The V gene is TRBV19, the J gene TRBJ1-1; 8 bases map to TRBD1. CDR3 size: 14 residues. V gave up 4 bases and J gave up 1 base; unmatched junction bases: 2. The germline CDR1 and CDR2 sequences are LNHDA and SQIVND (reference sequence). Here the CDR3 DNA reads TGTGCCAGTAGTAATCAGGGGGCGAACACTGAAGCTTTCTTT. Translating gives CASSNQGANTEAFF.

The J gene is TRBJ2-3, the V gene TRBV24-1; D may be TRBD2 (5 bases). From germline, CDR1 is KGHDR and CDR2 SFDVKD. Trimming cost V 3 bases and J 6 bases, with 12 bases left between them. The CDR3 consists of 14 residues. The CDR3 loop is CATSDSRGSDTQYF. DNA for the CDR3: TGTGCCACCAGTGATAGCCGGGGATCGGATACGCAGTATTTT.

The chain has TRBV2 and TRBJ1-2; TRBD1 matches at 7 bases. The germline CDR1 and CDR2 sequences are SNHLY and FYNNEI. The CDR3 sequence is 13 residues long. The ends lost 7 bases at V and 7 bases at J; junction bases unmatched: 9. The CDR3 is CASNPTGAGGYTF. In DNA form, the CDR3 reads TGTGCCAGCAATCCTACAGGGGCTGGTGGCTACACCTTC. The variable domain in full, completed from reference TRBV2 and TRBJ1-2, reads EPEVTQTPSHQVTQMGQEVILRCVPISNHLYFYWYRQILGQKVEFLVSFYNNEISEKSEIFDDQFSVERPDGSNFTLKIRSTKLEDSAMYFCASNPTGAGGYTFGSGTRLTVV.